This T cell receptor (beta chain) was observed in a study of beta chain features in type 1 diabetes. Study summary: Similarity in age, gender and cell yields was seen between patients and healthy donors.

All of the isolated RNA was reverse transcribed, so expressed TCRB transcripts were sequenced. TCRdb's table, derived via immunoSEQ multiplex PCR, lists solely in-frame clones and lacks some. Seen here are about 130,000 clones, nearly 9.5% observed once, and the top ten hold roughly 0.74%. CDR3 length: 19 residues. The germline V gene encodes CDR1 SEHNR and CDR2 FQNEAQ (reference sequence). V was clipped by 5 bases and J by 2 bases; unmatched bases: 13. This clone was detected many times. The clonotype originates from a man between 18 and 29 years old in good health. The specimen was central memory CD4+ T cells from blood. The rearrangement joins TRBV7-9 to TRBJ2-2; 11 nucleotides match TRBD1. DNA for the CDR3: TGTGCCAGCAGCCGAGCCGGGACAGGGGGAGGCCTTAACACCGGGGAGCTGTTTTTT. It encodes CASSRAGTGGGLNTGELFF. The variable domain in full, completed from reference TRBV7-9 and TRBJ2-2, reads DTGVSQNPRHKITKRGQNVTFRCDPISEHNRLYWYRQTLGQGPEFLTYFQNEAQLEKSRLLSDRFSAERPKGSFSTLEIQRTEQGDSAMYLCASSRAGTGGGLNTGELFFGEGSRLTVL.